This record looks at one T cell receptor beta chain sequence and its context. This entry comes from a study of cytomegalovirus exposure and HLA in healthy donors. The PCR used 60 Vbeta and 13 Jbeta primers. The method was immunoSEQ multiplex PCR; TCRdb's version includes in-frame clones alone and lacks a portion of them. The table includes some 150,000 clones, 87% detected once. CDR3 size: 15 residues. The germline gives CDR1 MGHRA, CDR2 YSYEKL. Trimming cost V 1 base and J 2 bases, with 11 bases left between them. The TCR sequence derives from a woman in her thirties in good health and CMV-seronegative. Sequencing was performed on PBMCs. This chain links TRBV4-1 with TRBJ1-2, with D unclear. The CDR3 reads CASSQVVVQNYGYTF. The CDR3 coding sequence is TGCGCCAGCAGCCAAGTAGTAGTACAGAACTATGGCTACACCTTC.